Below are 6 T cell receptor beta chains sequenced from a single sample in a study of cytomegalovirus exposure and HLA in healthy donors. The PCR ran on 60 Vbeta and 13 Jbeta primers. Libraries were prepared by immunoSEQ multiplex PCR; TCRdb keeps only in-frame clonotypes and omits some of them. The sample lists approximately 220,000 clones, approximately 88% seen once, with approximately 0.71% in the top ten. Sequenced sample: PBMCs. The source is a boy aged 2 to 10 in good health and CMV-seronegative.

The chain links TRBV6-6 to TRBJ1-2; D gene unclear. The CDR3 consists of 14 residues. V gave up 6 bases and J gave up 6 bases, with 17 bases separating them. The germline V gene encodes CDR1 MNHNY and CDR2 SVGAGI (reference sequence). The chain's CDR3 is CASSRGPGPDGYTF. The CDR3, as DNA: TGTGCCAGCAGCCGGGGTCCCGGCCCTGATGGCTACACCTTC.

This clone was observed a handful of times. The same CDR3 can be traced to other DNA sequences in this sample. The chain has TRBV30 and TRBJ2-7; TRBD2 is a possible D gene (6 bases). Germline loops: CDR1 GTSNPN, CDR2 SVGIG (reference sequence). The CDR3 consists of 12 residues. Trimming shortened V by 0 bases and J by 3 bases, and 6 bases separated the two germline ends. The CDR3 spells CAWSVGGYEQYF. CDR3 bases: TGTGCCTGGAGTGTGGGGGGCTACGAGCAGTACTTC.

The chain has TRBV30 and TRBJ1-3; D remains ambiguous. Germline-derived CDR1 and CDR2 are GTSNPN and SVGIG (reference sequence). V dropped 5 bases and J dropped 0 bases, with 8 bases sitting between them. The CDR3 contains 13 residues. The CDR3 loop is CAWQQNSGNTIYF. Written as DNA, the CDR3 is TGTGCCTGGCAACAGAACTCTGGAAACACCATATATTTT. The entire variable domain, with the rest obtained from reference TRBV30 and TRBJ1-3, is as follows: SQTIHQWPATLVQPVGSPLSLECTVEGTSNPNLYWYRQAAGRGLQLLFYSVGIGQISSEVPQNLSASRPQDRQFILSSKKLLLSDSGFYLCAWQQNSGNTIYFGEGSWLTVV.

The chain is built from TRBV11-2 and TRBJ1-2, with 7 bases fitting TRBD1. Germline-derived CDR1 and CDR2 are SGHAT and FQNNGV. V lost 5 bases to trimming and J lost 8 bases; unmatched junction nucleotides: 23. The length of the CDR3 is 18 residues. The CDR3 DNA reads as TGTGCCAGCAGCCTCCACCCCGGGACAGCTCCCTCGCTCTGGGGCTACACCTTC. Residues: CASSLHPGTAPSLWGYTF.

This clone was counted once. J is TRBJ1-2 and V is TRBV7-6; D is ambiguous. Per the germline V gene, CDR1 is SGHVS and CDR2 is FNYEAQ. Trimming removed 1 base from V and 8 bases from J, with 26 bases in between. The CDR3 has 18 amino acids. This CDR3 reads CASSLVRGPTPRREGYTF. The CDR3 bases are TGTGCCAGCAGCTTAGTCCGAGGACCGACTCCTAGGCGGGAGGGCTACACCTTC.

V usage is TRBV11-2 and J usage is TRBJ2-7, with 7 bases identical to TRBD2. J lost 1 base, V lost 1 base, and 16 bases had no gene match. The CDR3 covers 19 residues. Per germline, CDR1 SGHAT and CDR2 FQNNGV. This chain's CDR3 is CASSLAGNPLAGASYEQYF. The CDR3 DNA sequence: TGTGCCAGCAGCTTAGCTGGTAATCCCTTAGCGGGTGCTTCCTACGAGCAGTACTTC.